Each of the 26 T cell receptor beta chains below was sequenced from the same sample in a study of T-cell reconstitution after alpha-beta-depleted transplantation in children. Preparation of the TCRbeta library was carried out with unique molecular identifiers. TCRdb re-called the PCR reads through MiXCR, storing one row per CDR3 protein. The sample has around 380,000 distinct CDR3 sequences, under 13% seen once; the top ten hold approximately 5%. Here the sequenced sample was PBMCs from the stem cell graft donor, taken from the stem cell graft. The source of these receptors is a human donor who donated a stem cell graft to a child with acute myeloid leukemia.

This clonotype was seen a handful of times. V usage is TRBV11-2 and J usage is TRBJ2-6; D is undetermined. Germline V CDR1 and CDR2: SGHAT, FQNNGV. V was clipped by 3 bases and J by 4 bases, with 19 bases between them. The CDR3 has 18 residues. The CDR3 spells CASSFILGAGPGANVLTF. The CDR3 region has the DNA TGTGCCAGCAGCTTTATTCTGGGTGCTGGTCCCGGGGCCAACGTCCTGACTTTC. Full variable domain (remainder filled in from reference TRBV11-2 and TRBJ2-6): EAGVAQSPRYKIIEKRQSVAFWCNPISGHATLYWYQQILGQGPKLLIQFQNNGVVDDSQLPKDRFSAERLKGVDSTLKIQPAKLEDSAVYLCASSFILGAGPGANVLTFGAGSRLTVL.

The chain is built from TRBV10-3 and TRBJ2-1, with a possible D match to TRBD2 (6 bases). This CDR3 is built from 15 residues. In germline, CDR1 is ENHRY, CDR2 SYGVKD. Trimming took off 10 bases at V and 5 bases at J, with 21 bases between the two ends. The CDR3 here is CANRPQAGENNEQFF. The DNA of the CDR3 is TGTGCCAACCGACCCCAAGCGGGCGAGAACAATGAGCAGTTCTTC.

The chain joins TRBV20-1 to TRBJ2-1; the match to TRBD2 covers 7 bases. The CDR3 has 11 residues. Germline lookup yields CDR1 DFQATT and CDR2 SNEGSKA (reference sequence). V lost 3 bases, J lost 8 bases, and 1 base stayed unmatched. CDR3 DNA sequence: TGCAGTGCTAGCGGGAGGTATGAGCAGTTCTTC. Residues: CSASGRYEQFF.

The V call is TRBV10-3, the J call TRBJ2-3; 8 bases line up with TRBD1. V shed 4 bases, J shed 6 bases, and the junction held 6 bases outside the gene matches. The CDR3 covers 14 residues. Germline V gene lookup returns CDR1 ENHRY and CDR2 SYGVKD. CDR3 nucleotides: TGTGCCATCAGTGGCCAGGGGGCATTGGATACGCAGTATTTT. Translated, it gives CAISGQGALDTQYF.

This clonotype came up a few times. The gene calls are TRBV10-3 and TRBJ2-5; possibly TRBD2 for D (7 bases). V gave up 3 bases and J gave up 5 bases, with 13 bases separating them. The length of the CDR3 is 14 residues. CDR1 and CDR2 from the germline V gene are ENHRY and SYGVKD. CDR3 loop: CAISEVGGRETQYF. CDR3 coding DNA: TGTGCCATCAGTGAAGTGGGGGGGCGCGAGACCCAGTACTTC.

Only a few counts were recorded for this clonotype. The chain joins TRBV4-3 to TRBJ2-5, with D possibly TRBD1 on 6 matching bases. In germline, CDR1 is LGHNA, CDR2 YSLEER. Trimming removed 0 bases from V and 9 bases from J, with 14 bases in between. This CDR3 is built from 14 residues. This chain's CDR3 is CASSQDRGLSAQYF. The CDR3, as DNA: TGCGCCAGCAGCCAAGACAGGGGCCTCTCGGCCCAGTACTTC.

V and J are TRBV2 and TRBJ2-3; D is possibly TRBD2 (6 bases). The CDR3 sequence is 14 residues long. Per germline, CDR1 SNHLY and CDR2 FYNNEI. V dropped 8 bases and J dropped 0 bases, with 12 bases sitting between them. The CDR3 nucleotides are TGTGCCAGCCTCCGGGACTTGAGCACAGATACGCAGTATTTT. The encoded protein is CASLRDLSTDTQYF.

Only a few counts were recorded for this clonotype. The rearrangement uses TRBV5-5 and TRBJ2-1; the D is unclear. This CDR3 comprises 9 residues. CDR1 and CDR2 (germline): SGHKS, YYEKEE (reference sequence). V gave up 9 bases and J gave up 9 bases, with 7 bases separating them. The CDR3 protein is CATGREQFF. CDR3 bases: TGTGCCACCGGGCGTGAGCAGTTCTTC.

This chain uses TRBV6-1 with TRBJ1-4, with D unresolved. Trimming pared 2 bases from V and 0 bases from J, leaving 10 bases between. Germline V gives CDR1 MNHNS, CDR2 SASEGT. The CDR3 is 16 amino acids. The CDR3 loop reads CASSEFYGSTNEKLFF. In nucleotides, the CDR3 is TGTGCCAGCAGTGAATTTTACGGATCAACTAATGAAAAACTGTTTTTT.

V usage is TRBV7-9 and J usage is TRBJ2-3; 7 positions agree with TRBD2. CDR3 length equals 16 residues. The trim removed 5 bases at V and 0 bases at J, leaving 8 bases unmatched. Germline V gives CDR1 SEHNR, CDR2 FQNEAQ (reference sequence). The CDR3 DNA reads TGTGCCAGCAGCCCCTATGGGGGGGTTAGCACAGATACGCAGTATTTT. Protein product: CASSPYGGVSTDTQYF. Full variable domain (remainder filled in from reference TRBV7-9 and TRBJ2-3): DTGVSQNPRHKITKRGQNVTFRCDPISEHNRLYWYRQTLGQGPEFLTYFQNEAQLEKSRLLSDRFSAERPKGSFSTLEIQRTEQGDSAMYLCASSPYGGVSTDTQYFGPGTRLTVL.

In this sample, this clonotype turned up a few times. V and J are TRBV5-1 and TRBJ1-3; D gene ambiguous. Germline lookup yields CDR1 SGHRS and CDR2 YFSETQ. There are 15 residues in the CDR3. V gave up 4 bases and J gave up 4 bases, with 15 bases separating them. DNA for the CDR3: TGCGCCAGCAGCCCCCAGCCCAGCTCCGGAAACACCATATATTTT. Translating gives CASSPQPSSGNTIYF.

This clonotype was recorded many times. The chain uses TRBV6-5 and TRBJ2-2, with D perhaps TRBD1 (6 bases). Germline V CDR1 and CDR2: MNHEY, SVGAGI. Trimming removed 11 bases at V and 4 bases at J, with 14 bases between. The length of the CDR3 is 13 residues. The CDR3 here is CARQDISTGELFF. The CDR3 DNA sequence: TGTGCCCGACAGGACATCTCCACCGGGGAGCTGTTTTTT.

The chain links TRBV6-2 or TRBV6-3 to TRBJ1-1; 7 bases match TRBD1. The CDR3 loop spans 14 amino acids. V trimming: 5 bases; J trimming: 5 bases; junction bases outside the gene matches: 8. Per germline, CDR1 MNHEY and CDR2 SVGEGT. The CDR3 bases are TGTGCCAGCAGTCCAACCACAGGGGTTACTGAAGCTTTCTTT. This encodes CASSPTTGVTEAFF.

This clonotype occurred a few times. The chain is built from TRBV27 and TRBJ1-5, with TRBD1 matching 8 bases. The CDR3 runs to 18 residues. Germline assignment: CDR1 MNHEY and CDR2 SMNVEV (reference sequence). The trim removed 5 bases at V and 6 bases at J, leaving 18 bases unmatched. The CDR3 nucleotides read TGTGCCAGCAGTAAGGAGGCAGGGGGCGCGGTGGGTGGTCAGCCCCAGCATTTT. Its translation: CASSKEAGGAVGGQPQHF.

This clonotype occurred many times. The chain couples TRBV5-1 to TRBJ2-3; tentatively, D is TRBD1 (5 bases). This CDR3 spans 15 amino acids. In germline, CDR1 is SGHRS, CDR2 YFSETQ. The ends were cut back, 3 bases at V and 0 bases at J, with 11 bases in the middle. CDR3 coding DNA: TGCGCCAGCAGCTCCCGACAGAGAAGCACAGATACGCAGTATTTT. It is translated as CASSSRQRSTDTQYF.

The V and J genes are TRBV7-3 and TRBJ1-4, with D tentatively TRBD1 (6 bases). With 5 bases removed from V and 11 bases from J, the gap between germline ends came to 15 bases. This CDR3 region has 13 residues. The V gene's germline CDR1 is SGHTA and CDR2 FQGTGA. The CDR3 nucleotides read TGTGCCAGCAGCGAAGGACAGTCGGGGAAACTGTTTTTT. It codes for CASSEGQSGKLFF.

This clonotype was seen ten or more times. V usage is TRBV6-5 and J usage is TRBJ2-1; TRBD2 matches 8 bases. CDR1 is MNHEY and CDR2 is SVGAGI in the germline V gene. J was trimmed by 6 bases and V by 7 bases; bases with no gene match: 8. The CDR3 totals 14 residues. DNA for the CDR3: TGTGCCAGCACTCTGGGACTAGTTCGCAATGAGCAGTTCTTC. Its protein product is CASTLGLVRNEQFF.

The rearrangement links TRBV28 to TRBJ2-1; 7 nucleotides agree with TRBD2. CDR1 and CDR2 (germline): MDHEN, SYDVKM. This CDR3 contains 16 residues. V shed 5 bases and J 1 base; nucleotides not matched to a gene: 8. CDR3 nucleotides: TGTGCCAGCAGTCCGGGTAGCGGGCCTTCCTACAATGAGCAGTTCTTC. As protein: CASSPGSGPSYNEQFF.

CDR3 in amino acids: CAWSRGSGRTDTQYF. CDR3 sequence (DNA): TGTGCCTGGAGTCGGGGTAGCGGGCGCACAGATACGCAGTATTTT. The V gene is TRBV30, the J gene TRBJ2-3; 7 bases fit TRBD2. This CDR3 is 15 amino acids long. The germline CDR1 and CDR2 sequences are GTSNPN and SVGIG (reference sequence). Trimming at V came to 2 bases and at J to 1 base, leaving 6 bases not matched to a gene. Variable domain in full (rest from reference TRBV30 and TRBJ2-3): SQTIHQWPATLVQPVGSPLSLECTVEGTSNPNLYWYRQAAGRGLQLLFYSVGIGQISSEVPQNLSASRPQDRQFILSSKKLLLSDSGFYLCAWSRGSGRTDTQYFGPGTRLTVL.

Many counts were recorded for this clonotype. This chain joins TRBV27 and TRBJ1-6; the D is unclear. The V and J ends lost 8 bases and 7 bases respectively, with 15 bases between them. CDR1 MNHEY and CDR2 SMNVEV come from the germline V gene (reference sequence). The CDR3 runs 14 residues. This CDR3 reads CASSSRLENSPLHF. CDR3 in DNA: TGTGCCAGCTCCAGCCGACTTGAGAATTCACCCCTCCACTTT.

In this sample, this clonotype turned up a few times. The chain recombines TRBV5-5 with TRBJ1-2; TRBD1 is a possible D gene (5 bases). The CDR3 length is 15 residues. In germline, CDR1 is SGHKS, CDR2 YYEKEE (reference sequence). Trimming took off 2 bases at V and 0 bases at J, with 11 bases between the two ends. CDR3 DNA sequence: TGTGCCAGCAGCTTAACCGACAGCTCTAACTATGGCTACACCTTC. Its protein is CASSLTDSSNYGYTF.

The chain uses TRBV11-2 and TRBJ2-1; 14 bases map to TRBD2. The CDR3 consists of 18 residues. Trimming removed 3 bases from V and 10 bases from J; junction bases left unmatched: 14. Germline CDR1 reads SGHAT; CDR2 reads FQNNGV. This chain's CDR3 is CASSFEGYGTSGRDEQFF. As DNA, the CDR3 is TGTGCCAGCAGCTTTGAGGGTTATGGGACTAGCGGGAGAGACGAGCAGTTCTTC.

This clonotype has only a few counts. The chain recombines TRBV4-1 with TRBJ2-5; perhaps D is TRBD1 or TRBD2 (5 bases each). Germline V lookup: CDR1 MGHRA, CDR2 YSYEKL. The CDR3 is 18 residues long. V lost 4 bases and J 5 bases, leaving 26 bases between the germline ends. The CDR3 sequence is CASSPYPPGTGQLETQYF. The CDR3 DNA reads as TGCGCCAGCAGCCCCTATCCTCCCGGGACCGGGCAATTGGAGACCCAGTACTTC.

The V and J genes are TRBV5-1 and TRBJ1-2; TRBD1 aligns across 8 bases. The CDR3 has 15 amino acids. Germline loops: CDR1 SGHRS, CDR2 YFSETQ. The V segment lost 1 base and the J segment 3 bases; nucleotides outside the gene matches: 5. The CDR3: CASSLTGGMDYGYTF. The CDR3 DNA reads as TGCGCCAGCAGCTTGACAGGGGGAATGGACTATGGCTACACCTTC.

Written as DNA, the CDR3 is TGTGCCAGCAGCCGCTCTGCAATGCTGGATGAGCAGTTCTTC. Its translation: CASSRSAMLDEQFF. The chain couples TRBV13 to TRBJ2-1; the D is unclear. CDR3 size: 14 residues. Germline values: CDR1 PRHDT, CDR2 FYEKMQ (reference sequence). The V and J ends lost 5 bases and 8 bases respectively, with 16 bases between them.

This clonotype was seen ten or more times. The chain recombines TRBV5-5 with TRBJ2-1; D remains ambiguous. The ends were cut back, 0 bases at V and 8 bases at J, with 9 bases in the middle. The germline V gene encodes CDR1 SGHKS and CDR2 YYEKEE (reference sequence). The CDR3 totals 13 residues. CDR3 coding DNA: TGTGCCAGCAGCTTGGCCCCCCCGGATGAGCAGTTCTTC. It is translated as CASSLAPPDEQFF.